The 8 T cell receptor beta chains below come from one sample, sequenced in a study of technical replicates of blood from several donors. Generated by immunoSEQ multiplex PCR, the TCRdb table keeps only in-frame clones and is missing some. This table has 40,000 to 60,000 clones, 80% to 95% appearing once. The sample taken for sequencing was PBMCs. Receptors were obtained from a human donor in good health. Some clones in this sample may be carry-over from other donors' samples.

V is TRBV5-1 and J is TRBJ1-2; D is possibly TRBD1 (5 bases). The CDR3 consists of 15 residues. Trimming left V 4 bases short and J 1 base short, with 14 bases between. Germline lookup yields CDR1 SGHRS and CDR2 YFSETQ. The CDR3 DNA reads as TGCGCCAGCAGCCTGGGCCTCAGGGTTAACTATGGCTACACCTTC. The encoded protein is CASSLGLRVNYGYTF.

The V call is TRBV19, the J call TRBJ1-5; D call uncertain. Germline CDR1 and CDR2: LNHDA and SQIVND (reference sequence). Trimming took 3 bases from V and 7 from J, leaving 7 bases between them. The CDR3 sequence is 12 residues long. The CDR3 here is CASSMMAQPQHF. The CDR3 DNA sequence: TGTGCCAGTAGTATGATGGCCCAGCCCCAGCATTTT.

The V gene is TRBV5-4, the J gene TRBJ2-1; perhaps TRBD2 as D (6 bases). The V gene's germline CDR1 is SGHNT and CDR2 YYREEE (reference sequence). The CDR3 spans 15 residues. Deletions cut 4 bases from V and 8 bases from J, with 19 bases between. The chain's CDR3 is CASSREFANSDEQFF. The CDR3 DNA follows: TGTGCCAGCAGCCGGGAGTTTGCGAATTCCGATGAGCAGTTCTTC.

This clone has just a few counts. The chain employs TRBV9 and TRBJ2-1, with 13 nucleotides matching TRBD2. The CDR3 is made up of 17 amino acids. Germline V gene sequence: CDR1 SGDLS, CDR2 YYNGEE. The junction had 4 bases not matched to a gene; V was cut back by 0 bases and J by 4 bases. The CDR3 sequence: CASSVGLAGGRYNEQFF. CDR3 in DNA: TGTGCCAGCAGCGTAGGACTAGCGGGGGGAAGGTACAATGAGCAGTTCTTC.

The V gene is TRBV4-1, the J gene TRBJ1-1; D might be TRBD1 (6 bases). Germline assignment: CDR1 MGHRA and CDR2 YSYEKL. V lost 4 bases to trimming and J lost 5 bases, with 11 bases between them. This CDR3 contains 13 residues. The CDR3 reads CASSRGRGTEAFF. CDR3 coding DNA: TGCGCCAGCAGCCGCGGCAGGGGTACTGAAGCTTTCTTT.

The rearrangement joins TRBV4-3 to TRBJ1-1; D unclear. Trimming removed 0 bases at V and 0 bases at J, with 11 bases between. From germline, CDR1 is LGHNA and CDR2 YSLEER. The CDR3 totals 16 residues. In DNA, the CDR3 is TGCGCCAGCAGCCAAGATCTGGCAGGATTGAACACTGAAGCTTTCTTT. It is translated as CASSQDLAGLNTEAFF.

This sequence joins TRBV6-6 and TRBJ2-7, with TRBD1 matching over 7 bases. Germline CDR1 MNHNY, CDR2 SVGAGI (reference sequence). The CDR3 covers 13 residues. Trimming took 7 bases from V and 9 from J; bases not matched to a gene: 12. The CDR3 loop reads CASTPGQILGQYF. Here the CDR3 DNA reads TGTGCCAGCACCCCGGGACAGATATTAGGGCAGTACTTC.

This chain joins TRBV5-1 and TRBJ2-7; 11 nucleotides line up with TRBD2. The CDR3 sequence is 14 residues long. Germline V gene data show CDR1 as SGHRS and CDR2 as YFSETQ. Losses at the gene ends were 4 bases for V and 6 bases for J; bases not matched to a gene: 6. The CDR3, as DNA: TGCGCCAGCAGCCAGACTAGCGGGGCCACCGAGCAGTACTTC. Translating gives CASSQTSGATEQYF.